This is a list of T cell receptor beta chains from one sample in a study of OX40 agonist ivuxolimab in advanced cancers. The repertoire was sequenced with immunoSEQ multiplex PCR; TCRdb's copy has only in-frame clones and lacks some. The sample has some 90,000 clones, approximately 90% seen once. Sequencing used CD4+ or CD8+ T cells sorted from blood, obtained in a trial of the OX40 agonist ivuxolimab. The receptors derive from an adult with an advanced solid tumor such as melanoma, head and neck, liver or kidney cancer. Both conserved end residues are part of each CDR3. The D gene is left open where the match is weak.

v_gene: TRBV29-1
d_gene: .
j_gene: TRBJ1-5
CDR3aa: CSAFLRVQDQPQHF
CDR3nt: TGCAGCGCGTTCCTGAGGGTGCAAGATCAGCCCCAGCATTTT

v_gene: TRBV19
d_gene: .
j_gene: TRBJ2-7
CDR3aa: CASSLGISSYEQYF
CDR3nt: TGTGCCAGTAGTTTGGGGATTAGCTCCTACGAGCAGTACTTC

v_gene: TRBV2
d_gene: .
j_gene: TRBJ1-3
CDR3aa: CASSGVSGNTIYF
CDR3nt: TGTGCCAGCAGTGGGGTCTCTGGAAACACCATATATTTT

v_gene: TRBV10-3
d_gene: TRBD2
j_gene: TRBJ2-1
CDR3aa: CAIKTGTSEYNEQFF
CDR3nt: TGTGCCATCAAGACCGGGACTAGCGAGTACAATGAGCAGTTCTTC

v_gene: TRBV19
d_gene: .
j_gene: TRBJ2-7
CDR3aa: CASSIGAKGLITYEQYF
CDR3nt: TGTGCCAGTAGTATAGGGGCCAAGGGACTGATAACCTACGAGCAGTACTTC

v_gene: TRBV19
d_gene: .
j_gene: TRBJ1-4
CDR3aa: CASSPTRDLGEKLFF
CDR3nt: TGTGCCAGTAGTCCCACACGGGACCTGGGCGAAAAACTGTTTTTT

v_gene: TRBV28
d_gene: .
j_gene: TRBJ2-7
CDR3aa: CASTDPRKSSREQYF
CDR3nt: TGTGCCAGCACAGATCCGAGGAAATCCAGTCGAGAGCAGTACTTC

v_gene: TRBV5-4
d_gene: TRBD1
j_gene: TRBJ2-7
CDR3aa: CASSARGPTLNEQYF
CDR3nt: TGTGCCAGCAGCGCCAGGGGGCCGACCTTAAACGAGCAGTACTTC

v_gene: TRBV7-2
d_gene: .
j_gene: TRBJ1-5
CDR3aa: CASSLAMGGNQPQHF
CDR3nt: TGTGCCAGCAGCTTAGCAATGGGGGGCAATCAGCCCCAGCATTTT

v_gene: TRBV7-8
d_gene: .
j_gene: TRBJ1-1
CDR3aa: CASSLATQNTEAFF
CDR3nt: TGTGCCAGCAGCTTAGCGACTCAGAACACTGAAGCTTTCTTT

v_gene: TRBV5-8
d_gene: .
j_gene: TRBJ2-5
CDR3aa: CASSLQGQETQYF
CDR3nt: TGTGCCAGCAGCTTGCAGGGTCAAGAGACCCAGTACTTC

v_gene: TRBV2
d_gene: TRBD1
j_gene: TRBJ2-7
CDR3aa: CASSVWTGQGEQYF
CDR3nt: TGTGCCAGCAGTGTCTGGACAGGACAGGGCGAGCAGTACTTC

v_gene: TRBV4-3
d_gene: .
j_gene: TRBJ2-7
CDR3aa: CASSQDVRRDEQYF
CDR3nt: TGCGCCAGCAGCCAAGACGTCCGCCGAGACGAGCAGTACTTC